The 4 T cell receptor beta chains in this list originate from one sample, sequenced in a study of blood T cells in healthy people across ages. The authors ran a second PCR of about 6 to 11 cycles using a sample-barcoded 5' primer and a J-beta primer mix. TCRdb reprocessed the 5' RACE reads via MiXCR and lists one record per CDR3 protein. The repertoire consists of over 700,000 distinct CDR3 sequences, with about 48% occurring once and the leading ten covering around 41%. Sequencing was performed on blood. Receptors were obtained from a man aged 80 or over in good health.

The chain is built from TRBV9 and TRBJ2-1; D unclear. V was shortened by 2 bases and J by 2 bases, with 11 bases between the two germline ends. The CDR3 extends over 15 amino acids. From germline, CDR1 is SGDLS and CDR2 YYNGEE. The DNA of the CDR3 is TGTGCCAGCAGCGTGGACGGCTCCCCCTACAATGAGCAGTTCTTC. Its protein product is CASSVDGSPYNEQFF.

The chain recombines TRBV27 with TRBJ2-5; 9 bases are a match to TRBD1. J gave up 5 bases and V 6 bases, and 7 bases lay outside the gene matches. The CDR3 runs 14 residues. Germline V gene data show CDR1 as MNHEY and CDR2 as SMNVEV (reference sequence). The CDR3 spells CASSNRGPGETQYF. The CDR3 DNA reads as TGTGCCAGCAGCAACAGGGGGCCGGGGGAGACCCAGTACTTC.

This rearrangement joins TRBV29-1 to TRBJ2-3, with a tentative D call TRBD2 (6 bases). The germline gives CDR1 SQVTM, CDR2 ANQGSEA. Trimming took 4 bases from V and 1 from J, leaving 15 bases between them. The CDR3 has 15 residues. The CDR3 loop reads CSVGVLATGTDTQYF. The CDR3 DNA is TGCAGCGTTGGAGTTCTAGCGACTGGCACAGATACGCAGTATTTT.

This clonotype appeared once. This chain joins TRBV24-1 and TRBJ2-3, with a weak D call TRBD2 (7 bases). V shed 3 bases and J shed 14 bases, with 23 bases lying between them. Germline V CDR1 and CDR2: KGHDR, SFDVKD. The CDR3 spans 15 residues. The CDR3 reads CATSDRRGLARYAYF. DNA for the CDR3: TGTGCCACCAGTGATAGGCGGGGGCTGGCCAGATACGCGTATTTT.